The 19 T cell receptor beta chains presented below share a single source sample, sequenced in a study of shared clonotypes between healthy human individuals. Assay used: immunoSEQ multiplex PCR; TCRdb lists only in-frame clones, some missing. The sample contains approximately 2.3 million clones, approximately 93% of which appear only once. The sample comprised naive CD4+ T cells from PBMCs. Subset defined: CD45RA+ positively selected. These receptors originate from a man aged 18 to 35 in good health. Some clones in this sample may be carry-over from other donors' samples.

The V gene is TRBV5-6, the J gene TRBJ2-7; D is unclear. The germline V and J ends were trimmed by 1 base and 2 bases, with 7 bases remaining between them. The CDR3 spans 13 residues. Germline V gives CDR1 SGHDT, CDR2 YYEEEE. CDR3 DNA: TGTGCCAGCAGCTTGATCACGGCCTACGAGCAGTACTTC. Translated: CASSLITAYEQYF.

V and J are TRBV5-1 and TRBJ2-1; 8 nucleotides line up with TRBD2. The CDR3 is 14 amino acids. Losses at the gene ends were 5 bases for V and 3 bases for J; bases not matched to a gene: 4. Per the germline V gene, CDR1 is SGHRS and CDR2 is YFSETQ. This CDR3 is CASRTSGNYNEQFF. As DNA, the CDR3 is TGCGCCAGCAGAACTAGCGGAAACTACAATGAGCAGTTCTTC.

CDR3 protein: CASSLKPSGPFGYTF. As DNA, the CDR3 is TGTGCCAGCAGTTTAAAACCGAGCGGACCGTTTGGCTACACCTTC. V usage is TRBV28 and J usage is TRBJ1-2; D is unresolved. V was trimmed by 2 bases and J by 7 bases, leaving 17 bases between them. From germline, CDR1 is MDHEN and CDR2 SYDVKM. The CDR3 has 15 amino acids.

The J gene is TRBJ1-4, the V gene TRBV6-1; D is unclear. Trimming left V 0 bases short and J 4 bases short, with 12 bases between. This CDR3 comprises 16 residues. In germline, CDR1 is MNHNS, CDR2 SASEGT. Here the CDR3 reads CASSEAPGRFNEKLFF. DNA of the CDR3: TGTGCCAGCAGTGAAGCCCCCGGACGGTTTAATGAAAAACTGTTTTTT.

The rearrangement joins TRBV6-1 to TRBJ1-2; D may be TRBD1 (6 bases). Germline CDR1 MNHNS, CDR2 SASEGT. V lost 1 base, J lost 5 bases, and 17 bases lay in between. CDR3 length equals 16 residues. CDR3 loop: CASSEGKAGVYYGYTF. As DNA, the CDR3 is TGTGCCAGCAGTGAAGGCAAGGCAGGGGTATATTATGGCTACACCTTC.

The rearrangement uses TRBV7-9 and TRBJ2-1; TRBD2 agrees at 12 bases. The CDR3 spans 16 residues. Germline CDR1 and CDR2: SEHNR and FQNEAQ (reference sequence). V lost 3 bases, J lost 2 bases, and 2 bases stayed unmatched. The DNA for the CDR3 is TGTGCCAGCAGCTTTAGACTAGCGGGAGCCTACAATGAGCAGTTCTTC. Translated, it gives CASSFRLAGAYNEQFF.

J is TRBJ1-4 and V is TRBV5-1, with D perhaps matching TRBD1 (5 bases). The germline CDR1 and CDR2 sequences are SGHRS and YFSETQ. V dropped 2 bases and J dropped 3 bases, with 5 bases sitting between them. The CDR3 has 13 amino acids. Here the CDR3 reads CASSLQANEKLFF. CDR3 DNA sequence: TGCGCCAGCAGCTTACAGGCTAATGAAAAACTGTTTTTT.

The chain is built from TRBV11-3 and TRBJ2-5, with D possibly matching TRBD1 (5 bases). Trimming took off 4 bases at V and 1 base at J, with 13 bases between the two ends. The CDR3 length is 15 residues. CDR1 is SGHNT and CDR2 is YENEEA in the germline V gene. The CDR3 sequence: CASSSGGAPQETQYF. As DNA, the CDR3 is TGTGCCAGCAGCTCCGGTGGGGCTCCCCAAGAGACCCAGTACTTC.

V is TRBV4-1 and J is TRBJ2-6; 8 bases match TRBD1. This CDR3 has 17 amino acids. V dropped 2 bases and J dropped 2; count of bases not matched to a gene: 5. Germline V gene sequence: CDR1 MGHRA, CDR2 YSYEKL. The CDR3 here is CASSQPGQGPGANVLTF. CDR3 coding DNA: TGCGCCAGCAGCCAACCAGGACAGGGTCCTGGGGCCAACGTCCTGACTTTC.

V gene TRBV6-4 combines with J gene TRBJ1-1; no firm D call. Germline CDR1 is MRHNA and CDR2 is SNTAGT. V lost 5 bases and J lost 1, with 11 bases in between. The CDR3 spans 14 residues. In DNA, the CDR3 is TGTGCCAGCAGTCCCAGAGAGGGGAACACTGAAGCTTTCTTT. This codes for CASSPREGNTEAFF.

V and J are TRBV27 and TRBJ2-2, with 10 nucleotides matching TRBD1. This CDR3 has 16 amino acids. Germline values: CDR1 MNHEY, CDR2 SMNVEV (reference sequence). The ends lost 6 bases at V and 2 bases at J; junction bases unmatched: 6. CDR3 DNA: TGTGCCAGCAGCTGGGACAGGGGTTTAAACACCGGGGAGCTGTTTTTT. Translating gives CASSWDRGLNTGELFF.

The CDR3 reads CSAGSHEQYF. The CDR3 DNA follows: TGCAGCGCGGGTTCCCACGAGCAGTACTTC. The rearrangement joins TRBV29-1 to TRBJ2-7; D unclear. The V gene lost 7 bases and the J gene lost 5 bases, with 9 bases spanning the gap. The CDR3 extends over 10 amino acids. Germline assignment: CDR1 SQVTM and CDR2 ANQGSEA.

The chain combines TRBV5-8 with TRBJ2-2; 7 nucleotides line up with TRBD1. The CDR3 totals 16 residues. The V segment lost 0 bases and the J segment 5 bases; nucleotides outside the gene matches: 7. Germline CDR1 and CDR2: SGHTS and YDEGEE. The CDR3: CASSLDGTVVTGELFF. CDR3 sequence (DNA): TGTGCCAGCAGCTTGGATGGGACAGTCGTAACCGGGGAGCTGTTTTTT.

J is TRBJ2-7 and V is TRBV29-1; 8 positions match TRBD1. From germline, CDR1 is SQVTM and CDR2 ANQGSEA. The V gene end was trimmed by 3 bases and the J gene end by 6 bases; junction bases not matched to a gene: 4. This CDR3 is built from 12 residues. CDR3 amino acids: CSVDPGTGEQYF. The CDR3 nucleotides are TGCAGCGTTGACCCGGGGACAGGCGAGCAGTACTTC.

This sequence joins TRBV9 and TRBJ2-3; D possibly uses TRBD1 or TRBD2 (5 bases each). Trimming shortened V by 4 bases and J by 1 base, and 10 bases separated the two germline ends. In germline, CDR1 is SGDLS, CDR2 YYNGEE. This CDR3 has 14 residues. The chain's CDR3 is CASSPGRGTDTQYF. The CDR3 region has the DNA TGTGCCAGCAGCCCAGGGCGGGGCACAGATACGCAGTATTTT. Variable domain in full (rest from reference TRBV9 and TRBJ2-3): DSGVTQTPKHLITATGQRVTLRCSPRSGDLSVYWYQQSLDQGLQFLIQYYNGEERAKGNILERFSAQQFPDLHSELNLSSLELGDSALYFCASSPGRGTDTQYFGPGTRLTVL.

The gene calls are TRBV2 and TRBJ2-1; D unresolved. The ends were cut back, 8 bases at V and 1 base at J, with 9 bases in the middle. This CDR3 region has 13 residues. The germline V gene encodes CDR1 SNHLY and CDR2 FYNNEI. In DNA form, the CDR3 reads TGTGCCAGCCGGGTACTGTCCTACAATGAGCAGTTCTTC. It yields the protein CASRVLSYNEQFF.

This clone showed up just once. This sequence joins TRBV2 and TRBJ1-6; 7 bases map to TRBD1. This CDR3 has 15 amino acids. V was pared by 0 bases and J by 7 bases, with 3 bases of the junction left unmatched. CDR1 is SNHLY, CDR2 FYNNEI, per germline. Here the CDR3 reads CASSEATGANSPLHF. The CDR3, as DNA: TGTGCCAGCAGTGAAGCTACAGGGGCGAATTCACCCCTCCACTTT.

The rearrangement joins TRBV11-2 to TRBJ1-1, with 8 bases matching TRBD1. Trimming took 4 bases from V and 4 from J; bases not matched to a gene: 2. The CDR3 loop spans 13 amino acids. Looked up from germline, CDR1 is SGHAT and CDR2 is FQNNGV. CDR3 in amino acids: CASSSTGATEAFF. The CDR3 DNA reads as TGTGCCAGCAGCTCGACAGGGGCCACTGAAGCTTTCTTT.

This chain uses TRBV28 with TRBJ2-1, with 12 bases matching TRBD2. V was pared by 3 bases and J by 5 bases, with 5 bases of the junction left unmatched. The CDR3 consists of 16 residues. Germline V gives CDR1 MDHEN, CDR2 SYDVKM. The CDR3, as DNA: TGTGCCAGCAGTTTTATGACTAGCGGGAGCCACAATGAGCAGTTCTTC. Translation gives CASSFMTSGSHNEQFF.